These 16 T cell receptor beta chains share one sample of origin, sequenced in a study of control samples from healthy donors and cancer patients. Assay: immunoSEQ multiplex PCR; the TCRdb copy retains only in-frame clones and omits some. The data hold 82,000 or so clones, with around 94% observed a single time. The sequencing sample was made of blood. These receptor sequences come from a woman aged 18 to 35 in good health.

The chain combines TRBV5-1 with TRBJ1-1; a possible D gene is TRBD1 (5 bases). Between the trimmed V and J ends, which lost 0 bases and 5 bases, there was a span of 11 bases. The germline CDR1 and CDR2 sequences are SGHRS and YFSETQ. This CDR3 is built from 14 residues. CDR3 bases: TGCGCCAGCAGCTTGGACGGGGGGTATACTGAAGCTTTCTTT. It translates to CASSLDGGYTEAFF.

V usage is TRBV6-1 and J usage is TRBJ1-4; 8 bases line up with TRBD1. Looked up from germline, CDR1 is MNHNS and CDR2 is SASEGT. J was trimmed by 11 bases and V by 3 bases; bases with no gene match: 11. The CDR3 covers 15 residues. The CDR3 region is CASSEPGGTGGKLFF. The DNA of the CDR3 is TGTGCCAGCAGTGAGCCGGGGGGGACAGGAGGGAAACTGTTTTTT.

V usage is TRBV11-1 and J usage is TRBJ1-2, with D maybe TRBD1 (5 bases). CDR3 length: 14 amino acids. V lost 5 bases, J lost 10 bases, and 20 bases lay in between. Per the germline V gene, CDR1 is SGHAT and CDR2 is FQDESV (reference sequence). The CDR3 here is CASSVGTPGGAYTF. The DNA of the CDR3 is TGTGCCAGCAGCGTGGGGACGCCCGGAGGGGCCTACACCTTC.

The chain is built from TRBV2 and TRBJ2-3, with TRBD1 as a possible D gene (6 bases). Germline CDR1 SNHLY, CDR2 FYNNEI. V was trimmed by 6 bases and J by 3 bases, leaving 16 bases between them. CDR3 size: 15 residues. The CDR3 nucleotides are TGTGCCAGCAGACCGGTCAGGGGTTGGACAGATACGCAGTATTTT. Residues: CASRPVRGWTDTQYF.

Only one count was recorded for this clone. The chain is built from TRBV4-1 and TRBJ2-7, with 8 bases matching TRBD1. Germline-derived CDR1 and CDR2 are MGHRA and YSYEKL. The CDR3 consists of 15 residues. The J segment lost 2 bases and the V segment lost 1 base, leaving 4 bases of the junction unmatched. The CDR3 here is CASSQGTGTTYEQYF. The CDR3 DNA sequence: TGCGCCAGCAGCCAAGGGACAGGGACAACCTACGAGCAGTACTTC.

The rearrangement uses TRBV5-1 and TRBJ1-1, with a tentative D call TRBD1 (5 bases). The germline V gene encodes CDR1 SGHRS and CDR2 YFSETQ. The CDR3 is made up of 15 amino acids. V lost 2 bases and J 1 base, leaving 12 bases between the germline ends. CDR3 sequence: CASSLLLGENTEAFF. CDR3 bases: TGCGCCAGCAGCTTATTGCTAGGGGAGAACACTGAAGCTTTCTTT. The whole variable domain, filled in from reference TRBV5-1 and TRBJ1-1, reads KAGVTQTPRYLIKTRGQQVTLSCSPISGHRSVSWYQQTPGQGLQFLFEYFSETQRNKGNFPGRFSGRQFSNSRSEMNVSTLELGDSALYLCASSLLLGENTEAFFGQGTRLTVV.

The chain combines TRBV4-2 with TRBJ2-1; 9 bases line up with TRBD2. Trimming at V came to 0 bases and at J to 5 bases, leaving 8 bases not matched to a gene. The CDR3 covers 17 residues. Germline V lookup: CDR1 LGHNA, CDR2 YNFKEQ. CDR3 coding DNA: TGTGCCAGCAGCCAAGACATTCCGGCTAGCGGGGACAATGAGCAGTTCTTC. Encoded protein: CASSQDIPASGDNEQFF.

The gene calls are TRBV19 and TRBJ1-5; D not resolved. This CDR3 is 17 amino acids long. V lost 3 bases and J lost 0, with 15 bases in between. Germline V gene lookup returns CDR1 LNHDA and CDR2 SQIVND (reference sequence). The CDR3 DNA follows: TGTGCCAGTAGTATGAGTTGGCAGATACATAGCAATCAGCCCCAGCATTTT. It is translated as CASSMSWQIHSNQPQHF.

The gene calls are TRBV4-2 and TRBJ2-1; D possibly corresponds to TRBD2 (6 bases). Trimming pared 0 bases from V and 0 bases from J, leaving 15 bases between. The CDR3 runs to 18 residues. The germline CDR1 and CDR2 sequences are LGHNA and YNFKEQ. CDR3 DNA sequence: TGTGCCAGCAGCCAAGATTTTTCAGCGGGTAGCTCCTACAATGAGCAGTTCTTC. This sequence encodes CASSQDFSAGSSYNEQFF.

This sequence joins TRBV18 and TRBJ2-4; TRBD2 might be the D (5 bases). The germline V gene encodes CDR1 KGHSH and CDR2 LQKENI. Trimming shortened V by 6 bases and J by 3 bases, and 15 bases separated the two germline ends. CDR3 length equals 15 residues. CDR3 amino acids: CASSRGWMDKNIQYF. CDR3 DNA sequence: TGTGCCAGCTCCCGAGGGTGGATGGACAAAAACATTCAGTACTTC. Together with reference TRBV18 and TRBJ2-4, the CDR3 gives the full variable domain: NAGVMQNPRHLVRRRGQEARLRCSPMKGHSHVYWYRQLPEEGLKFMVYLQKENIIDESGMPKERFSAEFPKEGPSILRIQQVVRGDSAAYFCASSRGWMDKNIQYFGAGTRLSVL.

The chain links TRBV5-6 to TRBJ1-2, with TRBD1 matching over 7 bases. The trim removed 4 bases at V and 4 bases at J, leaving 4 bases unmatched. Looked up from germline, CDR1 is SGHDT and CDR2 is YYEEEE. This CDR3 is built from 13 residues. CDR3 protein: CASSRDSRYGYTF. The CDR3 DNA sequence: TGTGCCAGCAGCCGGGACAGTCGCTATGGCTACACCTTC. Based on the CDR3 plus reference TRBV5-6 and TRBJ1-2, the full variable domain is DAGVTQSPTHLIKTRGQQVTLRCSPKSGHDTVSWYQQALGQGPQFIFQYYEEEERQRGNFPDRFSGHQFPNYSSELNVNALLLGDSALYLCASSRDSRYGYTFGSGTRLTVV.

The rearrangement uses TRBV19 and TRBJ1-2, with 9 bases aligning to TRBD1. V dropped 5 bases and J dropped 5; count of bases not matched to a gene: 9. From germline, CDR1 is LNHDA and CDR2 SQIVND (reference sequence). The length of the CDR3 is 15 residues. CDR3 in amino acids: CASSPTTGGRYGYTF. The CDR3 DNA reads as TGTGCCAGTAGTCCAACAACAGGGGGCCGTTATGGCTACACCTTC.

This clone showed up just once. This sequence joins TRBV20-1 and TRBJ2-5; no clear D gene. CDR3 length: 11 residues. Trimming took off 6 bases at V and 5 bases at J, with 10 bases between the two ends. Per germline, CDR1 DFQATT and CDR2 SNEGSKA (reference sequence). CDR3: CSAEHSETQYF. The CDR3 DNA is TGCAGTGCGGAACATTCGGAGACCCAGTACTTC.

The rearrangement links TRBV2 to TRBJ2-7, with D perhaps matching TRBD1 (6 bases). Germline loops: CDR1 SNHLY, CDR2 FYNNEI. Trimming stripped 11 bases from V and 6 bases from J, with 26 bases between. CDR3 length equals 15 residues. This CDR3 is CASTGTLTLLLEQYF. The CDR3 region has the DNA TGTGCCTCGACCGGGACACTGACTCTGCTTCTCGAGCAGTACTTC. The full variable domain, completed using reference TRBV2 and TRBJ2-7, is EPEVTQTPSHQVTQMGQEVILRCVPISNHLYFYWYRQILGQKVEFLVSFYNNEISEKSEIFDDQFSVERPDGSNFTLKIRSTKLEDSAMYFCASTGTLTLLLEQYFGPGTRLTVT.

Within the sample, this clone is large. Sequence at one end of the junction differs from germline and may be a read error. This sequence joins TRBV12-3 or TRBV12-4 and TRBJ1-2, with D perhaps matching TRBD1 (5 bases). There are 10 residues in the CDR3. The CDR3 is CASSPRDAHF. CDR3 nucleotide sequence: TGTGCCAGCAGCCCCCGGGACGCACACTTC.

The V gene is TRBV5-5, the J gene TRBJ2-7, with 12 bases identical to TRBD2. The germline V gene encodes CDR1 SGHKS and CDR2 YYEKEE (reference sequence). Germline trimming cut 4 bases from V and 4 bases from J; bases unmatched to any gene: 9. The CDR3 extends over 16 amino acids. The CDR3 loop is CASSLRLAGARYEQYF. The CDR3 region has the DNA TGTGCCAGCAGCCTCCGACTAGCGGGAGCTCGGTACGAGCAGTACTTC.